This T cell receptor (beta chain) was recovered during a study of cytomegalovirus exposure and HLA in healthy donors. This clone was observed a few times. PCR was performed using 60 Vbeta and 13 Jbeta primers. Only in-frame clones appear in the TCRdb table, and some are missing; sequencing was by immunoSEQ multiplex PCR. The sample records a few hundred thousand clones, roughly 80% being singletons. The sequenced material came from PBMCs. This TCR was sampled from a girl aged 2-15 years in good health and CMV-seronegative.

For the CDR3, the DNA is TGCGCCAGCAGCCAAGGAACTTTGGGACCTTCAGCGGGCTATGGCTACACCTTC. As protein: CASSQGTLGPSAGYGYTF. The rearrangement links TRBV4-1 to TRBJ1-2, with D possibly TRBD1 on 5 matching bases. The CDR3 totals 18 residues. V gave up 1 base and J gave up 4 bases, with 22 bases separating them. Germline assignment: CDR1 MGHRA and CDR2 YSYEKL.